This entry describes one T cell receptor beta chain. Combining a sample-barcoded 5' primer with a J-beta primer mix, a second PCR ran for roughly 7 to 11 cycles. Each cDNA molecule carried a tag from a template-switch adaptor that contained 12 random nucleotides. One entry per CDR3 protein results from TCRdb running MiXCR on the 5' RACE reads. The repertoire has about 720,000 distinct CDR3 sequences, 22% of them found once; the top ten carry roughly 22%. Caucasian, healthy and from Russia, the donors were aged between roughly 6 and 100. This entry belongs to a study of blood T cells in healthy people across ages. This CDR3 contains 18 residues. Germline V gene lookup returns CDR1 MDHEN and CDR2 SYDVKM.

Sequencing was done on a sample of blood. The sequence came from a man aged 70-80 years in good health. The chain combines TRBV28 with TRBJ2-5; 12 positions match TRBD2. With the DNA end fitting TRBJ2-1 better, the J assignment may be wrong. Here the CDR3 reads CASSWTSGTGNFRNEQFF. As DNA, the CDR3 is TGTGCCAGCAGTTGGACTAGCGGGACGGGAAATTTCAGGAATGAGCAGTTCTTC.